This T cell receptor (beta chain) emerged from a study of blood T cell repertoires in COVID-19. The overall study: Collection of acute and convalescent COVID-19 samples took place in the United States, Italy and Spain.

The CDR3 spans 18 residues. The J segment lost 4 bases and the V segment lost 0 bases, leaving 10 bases of the junction unmatched. CDR1 is LNHNV, CDR2 YYDKDF, per germline (reference sequence). Profiling relied on immunoSEQ multiplex PCR, and the TCRdb table lists in-frame clones only, not all of them. The sample carries approximately 210,000 clones, 88% recorded once. The chain recombines TRBV15 with TRBJ2-3; 10 positions match TRBD2. The clonotype comes from a man aged 65 to 85 with acute or convalescent COVID-19. The material sequenced was peripheral blood. The DNA of the CDR3 is TGTGCCACCAGCAGAGATGGGCTAGCGGGAGTTCTTGCAGATACGCAGTATTTT. Amino acid sequence: CATSRDGLAGVLADTQYF.